This TCR beta chain is drawn from a study of cytomegalovirus exposure and HLA in healthy donors. The CDR3 consists of 18 residues. Germline V gene lookup returns CDR1 LGHNT and CDR2 FRNRAP. The V gene lost 6 bases and the J gene lost 2 bases, with 25 bases spanning the gap. The PCR was carried out with 60 Vbeta primers and 13 Jbeta primers. Sequencing was performed with immunoSEQ multiplex PCR; in TCRdb, only in-frame clones are kept and a portion is missing. The sample includes some 160,000 clones, around three quarters of them seen just once. The chain uses TRBV12-5 and TRBJ2-5, with D maybe TRBD2 (6 bases). This receptor was identified in a man aged 40-49 years in good health and CMV-seronegative. Sequenced material: PBMCs. The CDR3 region has the DNA TGTGCTAGTGGGGGGGGTGACCGAACGTACATAAATCAAGAGACCCAGTACTTC. It encodes CASGGGDRTYINQETQYF.